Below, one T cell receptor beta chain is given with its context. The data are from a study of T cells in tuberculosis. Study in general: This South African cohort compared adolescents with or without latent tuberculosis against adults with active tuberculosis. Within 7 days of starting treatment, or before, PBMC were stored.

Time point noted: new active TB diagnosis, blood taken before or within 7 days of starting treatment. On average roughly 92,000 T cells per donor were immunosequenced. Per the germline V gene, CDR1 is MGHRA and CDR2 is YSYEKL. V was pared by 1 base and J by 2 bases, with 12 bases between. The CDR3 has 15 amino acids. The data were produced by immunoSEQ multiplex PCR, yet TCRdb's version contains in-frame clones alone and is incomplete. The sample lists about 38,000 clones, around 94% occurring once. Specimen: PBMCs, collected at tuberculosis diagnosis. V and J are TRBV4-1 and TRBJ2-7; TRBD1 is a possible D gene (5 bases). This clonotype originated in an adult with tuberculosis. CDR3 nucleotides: TGCGCCAGCAGCCAAGGAAAGGGGTTACCCTACGAGCAGTACTTC. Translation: CASSQGKGLPYEQYF.